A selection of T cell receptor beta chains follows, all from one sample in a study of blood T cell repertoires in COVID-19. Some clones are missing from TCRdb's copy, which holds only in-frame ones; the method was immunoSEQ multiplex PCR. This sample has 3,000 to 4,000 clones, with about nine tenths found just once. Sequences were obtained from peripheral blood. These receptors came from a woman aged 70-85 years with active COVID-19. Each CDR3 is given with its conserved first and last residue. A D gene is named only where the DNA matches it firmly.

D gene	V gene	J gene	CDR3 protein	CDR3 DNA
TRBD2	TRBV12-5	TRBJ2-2	CASGLVAGWNTGELFF	TGTGCTAGTGGTTTGGTAGCGGGGTGGAACACCGGGGAGCTGTTTTTT
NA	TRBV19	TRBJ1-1	CASKDGGANTEAFF	TGTGCCAGTAAGGACGGAGGAGCGAACACTGAAGCTTTCTTT
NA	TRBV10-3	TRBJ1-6	CAIQGSDSPLHF	TGTGCCATCCAGGGGTCGGACTCACCCCTCCACTTT
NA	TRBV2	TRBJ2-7	CASSETGRSYEQYF	TGTGCCAGCAGTGAAACAGGGCGCTCCTACGAGCAGTACTTC
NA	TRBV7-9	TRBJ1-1	CASSAGQNTEAFF	TGTGCCAGCAGCGCTGGACAGAACACTGAAGCTTTCTTT
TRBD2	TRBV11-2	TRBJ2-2	CASSLSTTGGRTGELFF	TGTGCCAGCAGCTTATCAACGACGGGGGGACGCACCGGGGAGCTGTTTTTT
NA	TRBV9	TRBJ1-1	CASSVAYRDEAFF	TGTGCCAGCAGCGTAGCTTACAGGGACGAAGCTTTCTTT
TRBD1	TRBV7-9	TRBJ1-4	CASSQGQGWEKLFF	TGTGCCAGCAGCCAGGGACAGGGGTGGGAAAAACTGTTTTTT
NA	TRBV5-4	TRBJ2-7	CASSPKTESSYEQYF	TGTGCCAGCAGCCCAAAGACAGAGAGCTCCTACGAGCAGTACTTC
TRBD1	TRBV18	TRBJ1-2	CASSPDEGQGRLHGYTF	TGTGCCAGCTCACCTGACGAGGGACAGGGTAGGCTCCATGGCTACACCTTC
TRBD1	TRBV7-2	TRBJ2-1	CASSLGTGGAEQFF	TGTGCCAGCAGCTTAGGGACAGGGGGAGCTGAGCAGTTCTTC
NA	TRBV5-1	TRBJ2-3	CASSLEYSNTDTQYF	TGCGCCAGCAGCTTGGAGTACAGCAACACAGATACGCAGTATTTT
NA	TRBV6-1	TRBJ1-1	CASSEAAGQPTEAFF	TGTGCCAGCAGTGAAGCCGCGGGGCAACCCACTGAAGCTTTCTTT
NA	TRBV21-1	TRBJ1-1	CASSQNPRGNTEAFF	TGTGCCAGCAGCCAAAACCCCCGGGGGAACACTGAAGCTTTCTTT
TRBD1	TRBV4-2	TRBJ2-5	CASSQDRGRETQYF	TGTGCCAGCAGCCAAGACAGGGGGCGAGAGACCCAGTACTTC
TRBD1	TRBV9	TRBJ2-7	CASSGGTDPLYEQYF	TGTGCCAGCAGCGGTGGGACAGACCCCCTCTACGAGCAGTACTTC